Given below is one T cell receptor (beta chain) in context. These data come from a study of blood T cell repertoires in COVID-19. Study-level background: Samples came from the United States, Italy and Spain, spanning acute and convalescent COVID-19. T cells, B-cell-depleted T cells, or PBMCs supplied cDNA or gDNA.

In the authors' methods: Quantification of nucleated cells was approximated via reference gene primer amplification. The table came from immunoSEQ multiplex PCR; TCRdb's copy has only in-frame clones and leaves some out. V, J and clone size derive from that table, while D and trimming were established from the DNA sequence. The sample includes 150,000 to 200,000 clones, roughly 70% of them seen just once. The germline V gene encodes CDR1 MNHNS and CDR2 SASEGT. Trimming cost V 2 bases and J 16 bases, with 14 bases left between them. This CDR3 region has 12 residues. V gene TRBV6-1 combines with J gene TRBJ1-4, with TRBD1 as a possible D gene (6 bases). Sequencing was carried out using peripheral blood. This receptor was identified in a woman of 80 years or more with acute or convalescent COVID-19. The DNA for the CDR3 is TGTGCCAGCAGTGAAATAGTGGGGGCCCAGTTTTTT. This sequence encodes CASSEIVGAQFF.